A single sample gave rise to the 5 T cell receptor beta chains below, sequenced in a study of blood T cell repertoires in COVID-19. The assay was immunoSEQ multiplex PCR, and TCRdb's table has in-frame clones only and misses some. The sample records approximately 200,000 clones, about 85% being singletons. Material: peripheral blood. The receptors come from a woman in her twenties or thirties with active or convalescent COVID-19.

The V and J genes are TRBV5-4 and TRBJ1-1, with 8 bases aligning to TRBD1. This CDR3 comprises 16 residues. Germline values: CDR1 SGHNT, CDR2 YYREEE (reference sequence). After removal of 3 bases from V and 0 bases from J, the junction contained 7 bases not matched to a gene. The CDR3, as DNA: TGTGCCAGCAGCTCGACAGGGGCCCCATTGAACACTGAAGCTTTCTTT. It is translated as CASSSTGAPLNTEAFF.

The V call is TRBV29-1, the J call TRBJ2-1, with TRBD2 identical over 8 bases. Germline CDR1 is SQVTM and CDR2 is ANQGSEA. The CDR3 has 14 amino acids. Losses at the gene ends were 6 bases for V and 3 bases for J; bases not matched to a gene: 7. This CDR3 reads CSVPTSGVYNEQFF. The CDR3 DNA reads TGCAGCGTCCCTACTAGCGGAGTCTACAATGAGCAGTTCTTC.

This chain joins TRBV29-1 and TRBJ2-2; D not certain. V was cut by 4 bases and J by 5 bases, with 5 bases left in between. The germline gives CDR1 SQVTM, CDR2 ANQGSEA. This CDR3 is 11 amino acids long. Here the CDR3 DNA reads TGCAGCGTTGGGCGGACCGGGGAGCTGTTTTTT. Translation gives CSVGRTGELFF.

This clone was seen just once. This rearrangement joins TRBV4-2 to TRBJ2-3; 7 positions agree with TRBD1. V shed 1 base and J 0 bases; nucleotides not matched to a gene: 10. Germline CDR1 and CDR2: LGHNA and YNFKEQ. The length of the CDR3 is 18 residues. In nucleotides, the CDR3 is TGTGCCAGCAGCCAAGGGAGGACAGGAACGACTAGCACAGATACGCAGTATTTT. It yields the protein CASSQGRTGTTSTDTQYF.

The rearrangement joins TRBV3-1 (or the pseudogene TRBV3-2) to TRBJ2-3; tentatively, D is TRBD1 (6 bases). V lost 4 bases, J lost 0 bases, and 8 bases lay in between. The CDR3 is 14 amino acids. CDR1 is LGHDT, CDR2 YNNKEL, per germline (reference sequence). CDR3 sequence (DNA): TGTGCCAGCAGCCGCGACAGGAGCACAGATACGCAGTATTTT. The encoded protein is CASSRDRSTDTQYF.